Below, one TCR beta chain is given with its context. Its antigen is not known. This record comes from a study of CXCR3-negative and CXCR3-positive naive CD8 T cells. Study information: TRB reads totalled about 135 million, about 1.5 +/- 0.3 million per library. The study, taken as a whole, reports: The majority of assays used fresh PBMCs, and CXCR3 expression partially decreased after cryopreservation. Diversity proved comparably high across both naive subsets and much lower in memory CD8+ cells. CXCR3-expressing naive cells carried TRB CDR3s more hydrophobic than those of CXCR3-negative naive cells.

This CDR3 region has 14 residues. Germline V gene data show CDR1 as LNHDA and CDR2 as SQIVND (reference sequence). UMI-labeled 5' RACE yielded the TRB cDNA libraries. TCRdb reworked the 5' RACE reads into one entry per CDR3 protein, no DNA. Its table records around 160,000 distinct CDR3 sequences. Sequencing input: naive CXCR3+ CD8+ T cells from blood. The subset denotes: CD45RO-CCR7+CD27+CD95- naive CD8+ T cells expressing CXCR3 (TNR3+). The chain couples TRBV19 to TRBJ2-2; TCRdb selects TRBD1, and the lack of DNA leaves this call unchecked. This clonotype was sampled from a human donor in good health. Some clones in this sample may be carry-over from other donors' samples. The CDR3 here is CASMNRDDTGELFF.